This entry features one T cell receptor (beta chain) sequence. The antigen remains unidentified. CDR3 length equals 13 residues. Trimming left V 1 base short and J 5 bases short, with 8 bases between. The V gene's germline CDR1 is MGHRA and CDR2 YSYEKL. The data were taken from a study of T cell responses to AZD1222 COVID-19 vaccine. General study findings and limits: Donors in the cohort were predominantly white British and more often female, and clonal diversity was possibly underestimated. Spike as a whole was targeted by vaccine-associated CD4 TCRs, dominant at 160-218 and 743-854. Nearly half of the spike-specific TCRs reportedly recognize variant regions that carry no mutations.

Here immunoSEQ multiplex PCR was the method, and the copy in TCRdb shows in-frame clones only, minus some. The table has about 160,000 clones, about 91% seen once; the top ten hold roughly 4.5%. Sequencing was performed on peripheral blood, taken on day 0 of MenACWY control vaccination. The chain links TRBV4-1 to TRBJ1-1; D remains unclear. This receptor was identified in an adult in good health. The CDR3 is CASSQGWETEAFF. The CDR3 nucleotides are TGCGCCAGCAGCCAAGGTTGGGAAACTGAAGCTTTCTTT.